Each of the 23 T cell receptor beta chains below was sequenced from the same sample in a study of OX40 agonist ivuxolimab in advanced cancers. Profiling relied on immunoSEQ multiplex PCR, and the TCRdb table lists in-frame clones only, not all of them. This repertoire shows around 72,000 clones, over 70% found once; its top ten account for 5%. This sample comprised CD4+ or CD8+ T cells sorted from blood, obtained in a trial of the OX40 agonist ivuxolimab. All receptors derive from an adult with an advanced solid tumor such as melanoma, head and neck, liver or kidney cancer.

Here the CDR3 DNA reads TGTGCCAGCAGCCAACCGGGACAGGGCTTAGACGGCTCTGGAAACACCATATATTTT. The encoded protein is CASSQPGQGLDGSGNTIYF. V is TRBV4-2 and J is TRBJ1-3, with 9 bases identical to TRBD1. CDR3 length: 19 residues. Trimming at V came to 2 bases and at J to 0 bases, leaving 11 bases not matched to a gene. Germline lookup yields CDR1 LGHNA and CDR2 YNFKEQ.

The genes are TRBV6-6 and TRBJ2-2, with 11 nucleotides matching TRBD1. CDR1 and CDR2 (germline): MNHNY, SVGAGI (reference sequence). Losses at the gene ends were 4 bases for V and 4 bases for J; bases not matched to a gene: 2. There are 15 residues in the CDR3. CDR3 protein: CASSSGTGGTGELFF. CDR3 nucleotides: TGTGCCAGCAGTTCCGGGACAGGGGGCACCGGGGAGCTGTTTTTT.

In its sample, this clone is medium-sized. The rearrangement uses TRBV6-5 and TRBJ2-7; D possibly corresponds to TRBD2 (8 bases). The germline CDR1 and CDR2 sequences are MNHEY and SVGAGI. The CDR3 has 14 amino acids. Trimming pared 6 bases from V and 8 bases from J, leaving 20 bases between. CDR3 DNA: TGTGCCAGCAGCCTTCCGGGACTAGGGGGCCAGCAGTACTTC. Protein product: CASSLPGLGGQQYF.

The chain employs TRBV7-9 and TRBJ2-3, with D possibly being TRBD1 (6 bases). The V end lost 5 bases, the J end lost 1 base, and 16 bases lay between the germline ends. The CDR3 is 16 amino acids. In germline, CDR1 is SEHNR, CDR2 FQNEAQ (reference sequence). Here the CDR3 reads CASSPGAVARTDTQYF. In DNA, the CDR3 is TGTGCCAGCAGCCCAGGGGCAGTTGCACGCACAGATACGCAGTATTTT.

The genes are TRBV6-4 and TRBJ1-1; 7 bases agree with TRBD1. This CDR3 is built from 13 residues. CDR1 is MRHNA, CDR2 SNTAGT, per germline. With V trimmed by 5 bases and J by 8 bases, 8 bases remained unmatched. CDR3 sequence (DNA): TGTGCCAGCAGTACCCAGCGGGGACAGGAAGCTTTCTTT. It encodes CASSTQRGQEAFF.

The sample holds one count of this clone. CDR3 region: CASSLRRGGETQYF. The CDR3 bases are TGTGCCAGCAGCTTACGGCGGGGGGGCGAGACCCAGTACTTC. The gene calls are TRBV7-2 and TRBJ2-5; TRBD2 aligns across 9 bases. Germline-derived CDR1 and CDR2 are SGHTA and FQGNSA. CDR3 length: 14 residues. V trimming: 2 bases; J trimming: 5 bases; junction bases outside the gene matches: 3.

This clone was seen a single time. This chain links TRBV7-3 with TRBJ1-4, with D tentatively TRBD1 (6 bases). The CDR3 sequence is 14 residues long. CDR1 SGHTA and CDR2 FQGTGA come from the germline V gene. Trimming left V 7 bases short and J 6 bases short, with 15 bases between. The DNA for the CDR3 is TGTGCCAGCACCGCGACAGGATTAGATGAAAAACTGTTTTTT. Its translation is CASTATGLDEKLFF.

This chain uses TRBV5-1 with TRBJ1-1; weak D call: TRBD1 (5 bases). Germline CDR1 and CDR2: SGHRS and YFSETQ. V dropped 0 bases and J dropped 7 bases, with 13 bases sitting between them. CDR3 length equals 14 residues. CDR3 DNA sequence: TGCGCCAGCAGCTTGGCGGGGGGTCAGGGTGAAGCTTTCTTT. It encodes CASSLAGGQGEAFF. The variable domain in full, with the rest retrieved from reference TRBV5-1 and TRBJ1-1, is KAGVTQTPRYLIKTRGQQVTLSCSPISGHRSVSWYQQTPGQGLQFLFEYFSETQRNKGNFPGRFSGRQFSNSRSEMNVSTLELGDSALYLCASSLAGGQGEAFFGQGTRLTVV.

The chain has TRBV5-8 and TRBJ2-2, with 8 bases aligning to TRBD1. CDR1 is SGHTS and CDR2 is YDEGEE in the germline V gene. Losses at the gene ends were 4 bases for V and 4 bases for J; bases not matched to a gene: 15. The length of the CDR3 is 18 residues. CDR3 nucleotides: TGTGCCAGCAGCCTTCGGACAGGGTCAGCTTTTGGCACCGGGGAGCTGTTTTTT. Its translation is CASSLRTGSAFGTGELFF.

The V and J genes are TRBV7-6 and TRBJ2-3, with unresolved D. Germline assignment: CDR1 SGHVS and CDR2 FNYEAQ. Deletions cut 4 bases from V and 9 bases from J, with 23 bases between. The CDR3 is made up of 16 amino acids. The CDR3 reads CASSSGRDSNPRTQYF. The CDR3 DNA reads TGTGCCAGCAGCTCCGGAAGAGACTCAAATCCAAGGACGCAGTATTTT.

V is TRBV6-5 and J is TRBJ2-5, with D possibly TRBD1 on 6 matching bases. The CDR3 runs to 13 residues. The germline V gene encodes CDR1 MNHEY and CDR2 SVGAGI. The V end lost 6 bases, the J end lost 4 bases, and 12 bases lay between the germline ends. The CDR3 sequence is CASRWTDRETQYF. In nucleotides, the CDR3 is TGTGCCAGCAGATGGACAGATCGAGAGACCCAGTACTTC.

The chain combines TRBV5-6 with TRBJ2-5; possible D gene TRBD1, 5 bases. With the DNA end fitting TRBJ2-7 better, the J assignment may be wrong. The CDR3 runs 13 residues. Per germline, CDR1 SGHDT and CDR2 YYEEEE. For the CDR3, the DNA is TGTGCCAGCAGCTCCGGACAAACCTACGAGCAGTACTTC. Translation: CASSSGQTYEQYF.

This sequence joins TRBV11-2 and TRBJ2-2, with a weak D call TRBD1 (5 bases). V was cut by 2 bases and J by 1 base, with 5 bases left in between. The length of the CDR3 is 14 residues. Germline CDR1 SGHAT, CDR2 FQNNGV. CDR3 in DNA: TGTGCCAGCAGCTTAAGGGGGAACACCGGGGAGCTGTTTTTT. Residues: CASSLRGNTGELFF.

The CDR3 sequence: CASSLGAGENTIYF. The DNA for the CDR3 is TGCGCCAGCAGCTTGGGGGCAGGGGAAAACACCATATATTTT. The chain carries TRBV5-1 and TRBJ1-3; maybe TRBD1 (6 bases). V was trimmed by 0 bases and J by 6 bases, leaving 10 bases between them. CDR3 length: 14 residues. The germline V gene encodes CDR1 SGHRS and CDR2 YFSETQ.

This chain uses TRBV5-1 with TRBJ2-5; D is unresolved. The CDR3 loop spans 14 amino acids. The V and J ends lost 4 bases and 5 bases respectively, with 15 bases between them. The germline V gene encodes CDR1 SGHRS and CDR2 YFSETQ. CDR3 in DNA: TGCGCCAGCAGCGGACCTATAGGTGGCGAGACCCAGTACTTC. This translates into CASSGPIGGETQYF.

In its sample, this clone was seen once. This rearrangement joins TRBV7-3 to TRBJ1-6; 7 bases fit TRBD1. CDR3 length: 16 amino acids. The junction had 17 bases not matched to a gene; V was cut back by 8 bases and J by 10 bases. The V gene's germline CDR1 is SGHTA and CDR2 FQGTGA. CDR3 amino acids: CASYLLRDSLGSPLHF. CDR3 DNA: TGTGCCAGCTACCTCCTCCGGGACAGTCTTGGGTCACCCCTCCACTTT.

The V and J genes are TRBV2 and TRBJ1-1, with D unresolved. V lost 7 bases to trimming and J lost 0 bases, with 6 bases between them. Germline values: CDR1 SNHLY, CDR2 FYNNEI. The CDR3 sequence is 12 residues long. The CDR3 sequence: CASMGMNTEAFF. Here the CDR3 DNA reads TGTGCCAGCATGGGGATGAACACTGAAGCTTTCTTT.

CDR3 residues: CASSQVYIGSLGNEQFF. For the CDR3, the DNA is TGTGCCAGCAGCCAAGTATATATCGGCAGCCTTGGGAATGAGCAGTTCTTC. The chain links TRBV14 to TRBJ2-1; D remains ambiguous. The CDR3 length is 17 residues. V lost 1 base, J lost 7 bases, and 20 bases lay in between. Germline V lookup: CDR1 SGHDN, CDR2 FVKESK.

The chain carries TRBV6-1 and TRBJ1-4; 9 positions agree with TRBD1. The V segment lost 4 bases and the J segment 8 bases; nucleotides outside the gene matches: 2. The germline gives CDR1 MNHNS, CDR2 SASEGT. The CDR3 totals 13 residues. CDR3 coding DNA: TGTGCCAGCAGTGGGGACAGGGCCGAAAAACTGTTTTTT. Its translation is CASSGDRAEKLFF.

V and J are TRBV7-3 and TRBJ2-7; D is possibly TRBD1 or TRBD2 (5 bases each). Germline values: CDR1 SGHTA, CDR2 FQGTGA. CDR3 size: 14 residues. The V and J ends lost 5 bases and 5 bases respectively, with 16 bases between them. CDR3 region: CASSPSGTSHEQYF. CDR3 DNA: TGTGCCAGCAGCCCGTCCGGGACGTCCCACGAGCAGTACTTC.

This chain links TRBV29-1 with TRBJ2-7; TRBD1 aligns across 9 bases. CDR3 length: 13 amino acids. CDR1 is SQVTM, CDR2 ANQGSEA, per germline. After removal of 2 bases from V and 7 bases from J, the junction contained 6 bases not matched to a gene. CDR3 nucleotide sequence: TGCAGCGTTGAACGGGGACAGGGTGGGGAGCAGTACTTC. Amino acids: CSVERGQGGEQYF.

This clone has only a few counts. This sequence joins TRBV28 and TRBJ2-7, with D possibly TRBD1 on 6 matching bases. This CDR3 spans 14 amino acids. V dropped 5 bases and J dropped 2 bases, with 13 bases sitting between them. CDR1 is MDHEN, CDR2 SYDVKM, per germline. Here the CDR3 DNA reads TGTGCCAGCAGTCTCCAACAGGGAACCTACGAGCAGTACTTC. This codes for CASSLQQGTYEQYF.

This clone was recorded a few times. The chain joins TRBV27 to TRBJ2-7; D might be TRBD2 (6 bases). The CDR3 has 14 residues. Trimming took off 5 bases at V and 5 bases at J, with 16 bases between the two ends. Germline CDR1 MNHEY, CDR2 SMNVEV (reference sequence). CDR3 residues: CASSLGGPGDEQYF. In DNA, the CDR3 is TGTGCCAGCAGTCTGGGGGGACCCGGCGACGAGCAGTACTTC.